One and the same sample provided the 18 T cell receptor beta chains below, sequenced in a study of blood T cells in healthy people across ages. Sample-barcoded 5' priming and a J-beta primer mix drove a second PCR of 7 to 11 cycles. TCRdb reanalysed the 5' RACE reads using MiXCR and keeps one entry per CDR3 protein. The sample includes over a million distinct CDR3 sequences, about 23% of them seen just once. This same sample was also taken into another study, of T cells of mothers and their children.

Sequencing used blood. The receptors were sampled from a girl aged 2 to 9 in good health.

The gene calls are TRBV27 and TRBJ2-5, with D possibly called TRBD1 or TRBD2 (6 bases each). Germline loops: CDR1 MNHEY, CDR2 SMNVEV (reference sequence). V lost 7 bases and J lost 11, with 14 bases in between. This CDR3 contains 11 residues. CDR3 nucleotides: TGTGCCAGCAAGGGGGGCAGCGTGCAGTACTTC. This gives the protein CASKGGSVQYF.

This CDR3 reads CASSSIKAGPYEQYF. The CDR3 DNA follows: TGTGCCAGCAGCTCAATAAAGGCGGGCCCCTACGAGCAGTACTTC. The V gene is TRBV7-8, the J gene TRBJ2-7; weak D call: TRBD2 (5 bases). V gave up 4 bases and J gave up 2 bases, with 15 bases separating them. This CDR3 region has 15 residues. Germline assignment: CDR1 SGHVS and CDR2 FQNEAQ.

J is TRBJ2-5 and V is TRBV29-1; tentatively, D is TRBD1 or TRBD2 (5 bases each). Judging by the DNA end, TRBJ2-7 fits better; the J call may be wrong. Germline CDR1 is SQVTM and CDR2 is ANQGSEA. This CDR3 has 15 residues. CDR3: CSVEDPGPVEYEQYF. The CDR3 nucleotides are TGCAGCGTTGAAGATCCGGGGCCGGTCGAGTACGAGCAGTACTTC.

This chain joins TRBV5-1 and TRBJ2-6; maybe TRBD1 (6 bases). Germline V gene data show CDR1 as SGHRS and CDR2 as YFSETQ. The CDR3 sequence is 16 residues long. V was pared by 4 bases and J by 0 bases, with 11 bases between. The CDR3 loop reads CASSGGPGSGANVLTF. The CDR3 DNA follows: TGCGCCAGCAGCGGGGGCCCAGGCTCTGGGGCCAACGTCCTGACTTTC.

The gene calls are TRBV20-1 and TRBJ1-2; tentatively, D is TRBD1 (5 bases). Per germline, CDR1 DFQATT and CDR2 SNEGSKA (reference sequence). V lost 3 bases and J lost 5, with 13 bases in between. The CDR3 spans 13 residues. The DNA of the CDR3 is TGCAGTGCTAGCTACGGGGACGAGTATGGCTACACCTTC. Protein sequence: CSASYGDEYGYTF.

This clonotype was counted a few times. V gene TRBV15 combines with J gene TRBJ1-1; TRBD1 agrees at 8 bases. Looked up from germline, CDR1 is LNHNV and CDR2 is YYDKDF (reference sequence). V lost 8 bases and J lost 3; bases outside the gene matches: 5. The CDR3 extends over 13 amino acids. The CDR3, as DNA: TGTGCCACCGAGGCGACAGGGGACACTGAAGCTTTCTTT. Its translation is CATEATGDTEAFF.

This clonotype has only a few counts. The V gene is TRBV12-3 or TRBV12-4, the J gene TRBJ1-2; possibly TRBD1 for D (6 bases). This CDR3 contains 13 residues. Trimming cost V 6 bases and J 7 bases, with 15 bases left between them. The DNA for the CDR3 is TGTGCCAGCAGCCCTACAGGGTATGCTGGCTACACCTTC. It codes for CASSPTGYAGYTF.

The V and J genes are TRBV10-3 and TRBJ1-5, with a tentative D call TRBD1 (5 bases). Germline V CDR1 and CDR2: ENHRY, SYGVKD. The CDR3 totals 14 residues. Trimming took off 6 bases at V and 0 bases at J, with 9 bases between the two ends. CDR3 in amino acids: CAISRDDSNQPQHF. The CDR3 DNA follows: TGTGCCATCAGCCGGGACGATAGCAATCAGCCCCAGCATTTT.

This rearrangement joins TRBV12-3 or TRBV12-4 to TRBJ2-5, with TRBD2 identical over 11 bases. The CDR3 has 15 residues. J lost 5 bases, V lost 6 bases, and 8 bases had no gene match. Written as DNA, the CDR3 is TGTGCCAGCAGCAAACTAGCGGGGGTGACGGAGACCCAGTACTTC. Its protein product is CASSKLAGVTETQYF.

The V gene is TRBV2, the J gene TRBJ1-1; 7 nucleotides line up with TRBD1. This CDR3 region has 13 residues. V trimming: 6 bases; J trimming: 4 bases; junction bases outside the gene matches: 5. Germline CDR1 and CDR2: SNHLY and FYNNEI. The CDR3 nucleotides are TGTGCCAGCAGGGACCGACAGGGCACTGAAGCTTTCTTT. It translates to CASRDRQGTEAFF.

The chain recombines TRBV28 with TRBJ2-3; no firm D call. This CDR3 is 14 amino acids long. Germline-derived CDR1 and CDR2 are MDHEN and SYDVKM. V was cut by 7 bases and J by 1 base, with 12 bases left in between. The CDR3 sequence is CASNPAGGTDTQYF. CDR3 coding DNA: TGTGCCAGCAACCCCGCCGGAGGCACAGATACGCAGTATTTT.

The CDR3 DNA follows: TGTGCCAGCAGCCCGTGGCAGGGAAACAATGAGCAGTTCTTC. This sequence encodes CASSPWQGNNEQFF. The chain joins TRBV7-2 to TRBJ2-1; perhaps TRBD1 as D (5 bases). The CDR3 runs 14 residues. Between the trimmed V and J ends, which lost 5 bases and 5 bases, there was a span of 13 bases. Germline loops: CDR1 SGHTA, CDR2 FQGNSA.

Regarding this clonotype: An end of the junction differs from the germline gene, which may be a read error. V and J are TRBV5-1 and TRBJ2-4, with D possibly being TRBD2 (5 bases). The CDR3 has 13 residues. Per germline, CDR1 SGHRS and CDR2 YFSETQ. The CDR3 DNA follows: TGCGCCAGCGGCTTGGCAGGAGGTGGGATTCAGTACTTC. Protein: CASGLAGGGIQYF.

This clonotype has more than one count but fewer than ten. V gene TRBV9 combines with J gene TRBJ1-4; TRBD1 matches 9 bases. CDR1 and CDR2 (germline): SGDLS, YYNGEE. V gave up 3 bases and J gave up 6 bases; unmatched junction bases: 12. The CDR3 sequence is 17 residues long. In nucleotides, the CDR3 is TGTGCCAGCAGCGCAGGGACAGGGCGGCTTTTCGATGAAAAACTGTTTTTT. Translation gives CASSAGTGRLFDEKLFF.

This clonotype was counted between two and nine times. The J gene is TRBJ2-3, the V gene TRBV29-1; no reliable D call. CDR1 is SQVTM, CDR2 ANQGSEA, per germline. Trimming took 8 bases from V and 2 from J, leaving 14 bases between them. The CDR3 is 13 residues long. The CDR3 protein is CSSRPLPTDTQYF. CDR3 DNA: TGCAGCTCAAGACCGCTACCCACAGATACGCAGTATTTT.

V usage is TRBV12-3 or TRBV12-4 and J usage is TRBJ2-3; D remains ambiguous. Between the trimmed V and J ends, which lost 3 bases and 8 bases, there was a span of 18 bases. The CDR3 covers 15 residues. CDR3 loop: CASSLSSSVLSTQYF. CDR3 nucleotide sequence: TGTGCCAGCAGTTTGTCCTCCAGTGTTTTGAGTACGCAGTATTTT.

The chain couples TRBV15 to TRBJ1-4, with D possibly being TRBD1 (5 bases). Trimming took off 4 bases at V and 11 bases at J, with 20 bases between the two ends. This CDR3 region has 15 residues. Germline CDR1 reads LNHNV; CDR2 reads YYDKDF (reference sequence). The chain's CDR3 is CATSTAGRGKGKLFF. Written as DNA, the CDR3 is TGTGCCACCAGCACTGCCGGGAGAGGAAAGGGGAAACTGTTTTTT.

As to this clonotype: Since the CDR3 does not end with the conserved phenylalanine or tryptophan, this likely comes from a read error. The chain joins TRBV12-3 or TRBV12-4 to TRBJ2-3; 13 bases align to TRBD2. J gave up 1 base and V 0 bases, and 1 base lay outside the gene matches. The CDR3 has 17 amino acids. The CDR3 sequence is CASSLAGTSGGTDTQYS. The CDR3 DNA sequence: TGTGCCAGCAGTTTAGCTGGGACTAGCGGGGGCACAGATACGCAGTATTCT.